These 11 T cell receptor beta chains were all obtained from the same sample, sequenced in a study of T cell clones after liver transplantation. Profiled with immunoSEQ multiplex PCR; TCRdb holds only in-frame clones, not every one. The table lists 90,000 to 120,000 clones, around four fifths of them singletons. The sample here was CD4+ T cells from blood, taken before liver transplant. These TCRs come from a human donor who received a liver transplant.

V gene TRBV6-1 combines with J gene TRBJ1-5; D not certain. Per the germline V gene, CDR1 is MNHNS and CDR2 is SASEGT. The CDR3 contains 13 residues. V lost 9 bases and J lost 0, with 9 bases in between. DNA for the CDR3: TGTGCCAGTACCGGGGATAGCAATCAGCCCCAGCATTTT. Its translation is CASTGDSNQPQHF.

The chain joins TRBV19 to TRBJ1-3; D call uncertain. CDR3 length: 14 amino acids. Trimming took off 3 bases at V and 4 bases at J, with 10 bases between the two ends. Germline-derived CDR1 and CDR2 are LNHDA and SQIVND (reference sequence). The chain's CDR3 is CASSIGERGNTIYF. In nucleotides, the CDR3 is TGTGCCAGTAGTATTGGGGAGAGGGGAAACACCATATATTTT. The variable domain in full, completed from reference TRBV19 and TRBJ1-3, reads DGGITQSPKYLFRKEGQNVTLSCEQNLNHDAMYWYRQDPGQGLRLIYYSQIVNDFQKGDIAEGYSVSREKKESFPLTVTSAQKNPTAFYLCASSIGERGNTIYFGEGSWLTVV.

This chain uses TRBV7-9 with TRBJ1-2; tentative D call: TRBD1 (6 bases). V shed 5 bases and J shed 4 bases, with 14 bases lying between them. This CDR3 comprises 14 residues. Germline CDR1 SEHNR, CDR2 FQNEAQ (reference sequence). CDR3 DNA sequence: TGTGCCAGCAGCGTGACAGGACAGCTCTATGGCTACACCTTC. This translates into CASSVTGQLYGYTF. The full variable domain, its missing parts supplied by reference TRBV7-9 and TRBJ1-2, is DTGVSQNPRHKITKRGQNVTFRCDPISEHNRLYWYRQTLGQGPEFLTYFQNEAQLEKSRLLSDRFSAERPKGSFSTLEIQRTEQGDSAMYLCASSVTGQLYGYTFGSGTRLTVV.

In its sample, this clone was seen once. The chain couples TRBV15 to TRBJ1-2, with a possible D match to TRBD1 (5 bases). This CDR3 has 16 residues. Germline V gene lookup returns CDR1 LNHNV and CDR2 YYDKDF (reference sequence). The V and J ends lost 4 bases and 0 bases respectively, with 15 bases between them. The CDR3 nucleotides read TGTGCCACCAGCATCGGACCAGGGAGAGCTAACTATGGCTACACCTTC. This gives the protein CATSIGPGRANYGYTF. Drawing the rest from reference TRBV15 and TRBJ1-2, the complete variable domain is DAMVIQNPRYQVTQFGKPVTLSCSQTLNHNVMYWYQQKSSQAPKLLFHYYDKDFNNEADTPDNFQSRRPNTSFCFLDIRSPGLGDTAMYLCATSIGPGRANYGYTFGSGTRLTVV.

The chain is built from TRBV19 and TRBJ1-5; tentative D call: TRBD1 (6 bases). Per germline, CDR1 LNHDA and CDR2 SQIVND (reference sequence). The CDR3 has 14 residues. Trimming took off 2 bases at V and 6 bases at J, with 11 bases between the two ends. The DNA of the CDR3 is TGTGCCAGTAGTATATGGAAGGGGGGTCAGCCCCAGCATTTT. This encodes CASSIWKGGQPQHF.

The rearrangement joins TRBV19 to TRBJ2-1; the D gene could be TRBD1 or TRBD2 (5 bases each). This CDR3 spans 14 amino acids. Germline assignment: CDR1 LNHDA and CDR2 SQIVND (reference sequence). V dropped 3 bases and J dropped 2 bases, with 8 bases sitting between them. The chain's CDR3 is CASSIPGPYNEQFF. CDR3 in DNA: TGTGCCAGTAGTATCCCGGGACCCTACAATGAGCAGTTCTTC.

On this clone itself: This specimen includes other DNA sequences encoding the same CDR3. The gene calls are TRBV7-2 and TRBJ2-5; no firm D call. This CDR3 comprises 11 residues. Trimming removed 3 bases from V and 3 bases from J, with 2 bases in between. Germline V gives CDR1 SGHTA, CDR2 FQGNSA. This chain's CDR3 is CASSLKETQYF. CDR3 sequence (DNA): TGTGCCAGCAGCTTGAAAGAGACCCAGTACTTC.

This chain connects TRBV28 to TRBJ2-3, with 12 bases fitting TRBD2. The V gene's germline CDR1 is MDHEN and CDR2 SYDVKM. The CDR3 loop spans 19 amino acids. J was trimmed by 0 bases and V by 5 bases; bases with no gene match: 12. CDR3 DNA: TGTGCCAGCAGTCCCCTACTAGCGGGAGGACAGGCGAGCACAGATACGCAGTATTTT. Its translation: CASSPLLAGGQASTDTQYF.

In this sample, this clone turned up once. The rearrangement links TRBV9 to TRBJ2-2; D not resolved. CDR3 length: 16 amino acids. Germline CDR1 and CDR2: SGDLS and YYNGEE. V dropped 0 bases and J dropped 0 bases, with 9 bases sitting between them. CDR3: CASSVGGDANTGELFF. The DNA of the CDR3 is TGTGCCAGCAGCGTAGGTGGTGACGCGAACACCGGGGAGCTGTTTTTT. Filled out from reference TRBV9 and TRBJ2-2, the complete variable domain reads DSGVTQTPKHLITATGQRVTLRCSPRSGDLSVYWYQQSLDQGLQFLIQYYNGEERAKGNILERFSAQQFPDLHSELNLSSLELGDSALYFCASSVGGDANTGELFFGEGSRLTVL.

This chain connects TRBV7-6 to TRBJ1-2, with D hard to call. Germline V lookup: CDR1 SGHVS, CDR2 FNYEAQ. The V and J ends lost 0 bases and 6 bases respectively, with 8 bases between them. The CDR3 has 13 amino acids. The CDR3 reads CASSLAERHGYTF. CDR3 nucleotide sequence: TGTGCCAGCAGCTTAGCGGAACGGCATGGCTACACCTTC.

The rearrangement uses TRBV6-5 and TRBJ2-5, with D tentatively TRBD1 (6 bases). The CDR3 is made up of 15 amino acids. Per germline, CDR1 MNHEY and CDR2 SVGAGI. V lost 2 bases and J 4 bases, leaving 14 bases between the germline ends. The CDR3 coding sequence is TGTGCCAGCAGTTACAACCCAGGGGACGGAGAGACCCAGTACTTC. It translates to CASSYNPGDGETQYF.